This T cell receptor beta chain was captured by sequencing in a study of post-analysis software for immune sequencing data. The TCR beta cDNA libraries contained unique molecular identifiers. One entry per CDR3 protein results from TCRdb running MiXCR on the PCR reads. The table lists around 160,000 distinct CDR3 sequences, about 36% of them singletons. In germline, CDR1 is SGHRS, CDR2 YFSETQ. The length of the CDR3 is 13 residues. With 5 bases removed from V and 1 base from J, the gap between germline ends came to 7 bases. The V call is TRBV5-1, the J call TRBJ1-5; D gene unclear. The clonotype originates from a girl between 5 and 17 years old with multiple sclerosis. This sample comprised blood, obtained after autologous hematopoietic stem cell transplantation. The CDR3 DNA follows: TGCGCCAGCAGTGTAACCAGCAATCAGCCCCAGCATTTT. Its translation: CASSVTSNQPQHF.